In its sample, the clone carrying this T cell receptor beta chain was seen a few times. Its cognate antigen is unknown. This entry is derived from a study of chemoradiotherapy in HPV16-positive cancers. About the study: Candidate HPV-specific T-cell clones and common TCR motifs came from functional assays in a couple of HPV16-positive patients. Broader study findings: Candidate HPV-specific clones and E7-related TCR motifs grew in tumor during treatment. Only a couple of HPV16-positive patients supplied the functional HPV-specificity definition.

Germline-derived CDR1 and CDR2 are SNHLY and FYNNEI. CDR3 length: 16 residues. The trim removed 7 bases at V and 4 bases at J, leaving 10 bases unmatched. Repertoires were sampled repeatedly during chemoradiotherapy. Some clones are missing from TCRdb's copy, which holds only in-frame ones; the method was immunoSEQ multiplex PCR. The sample records about 2,700 clones, 77% being singletons. The V call is TRBV2, the J call TRBJ2-7, with TRBD2 matching 13 bases. The clonotype originates from a human donor with HPV-associated anogenital cancer. Specimen: tumor tissue, collected from a patient who underwent chemoradiotherapy. The CDR3 DNA reads TGTGCCAGCACTTACGCTACTAGCGGGAGGGCTTACGAGCAGTACTTC. Residues: CASTYATSGRAYEQYF.